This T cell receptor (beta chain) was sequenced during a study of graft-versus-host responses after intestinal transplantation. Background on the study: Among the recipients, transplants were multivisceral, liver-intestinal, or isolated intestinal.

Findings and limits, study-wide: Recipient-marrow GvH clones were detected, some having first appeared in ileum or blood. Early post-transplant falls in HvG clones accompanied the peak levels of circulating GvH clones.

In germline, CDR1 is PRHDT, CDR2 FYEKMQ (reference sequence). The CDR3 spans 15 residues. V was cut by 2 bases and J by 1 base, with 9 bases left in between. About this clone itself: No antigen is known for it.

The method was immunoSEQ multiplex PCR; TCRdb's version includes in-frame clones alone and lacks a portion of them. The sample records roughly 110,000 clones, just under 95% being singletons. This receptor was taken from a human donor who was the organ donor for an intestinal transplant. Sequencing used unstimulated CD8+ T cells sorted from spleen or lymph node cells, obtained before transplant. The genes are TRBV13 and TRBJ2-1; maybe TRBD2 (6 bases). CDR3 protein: CASSLRRESYNEQFF. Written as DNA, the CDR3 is TGTGCCAGCAGCTTAAGACGGGAGTCCTACAATGAGCAGTTCTTC. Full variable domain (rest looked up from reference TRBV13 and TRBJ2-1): AAGVIQSPRHLIKEKRETATLKCYPIPRHDTVYWYQQGPGQDPQFLISFYEKMQSDKGSIPDRFSAQQFSDYHSELNMSSLELGDSALYFCASSLRRESYNEQFFGPGTRLTVL.